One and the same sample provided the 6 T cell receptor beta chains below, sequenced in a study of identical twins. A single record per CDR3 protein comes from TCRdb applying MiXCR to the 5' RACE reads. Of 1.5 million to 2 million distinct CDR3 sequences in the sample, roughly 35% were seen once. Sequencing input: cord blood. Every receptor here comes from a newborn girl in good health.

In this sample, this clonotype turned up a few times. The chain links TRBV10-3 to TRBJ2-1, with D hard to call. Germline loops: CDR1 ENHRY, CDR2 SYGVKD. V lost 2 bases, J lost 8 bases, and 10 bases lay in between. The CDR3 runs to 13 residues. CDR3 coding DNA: TGTGCCATCAGTGAGCTTGAAGGCTATGAGCAGTTCTTC. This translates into CAISELEGYEQFF.

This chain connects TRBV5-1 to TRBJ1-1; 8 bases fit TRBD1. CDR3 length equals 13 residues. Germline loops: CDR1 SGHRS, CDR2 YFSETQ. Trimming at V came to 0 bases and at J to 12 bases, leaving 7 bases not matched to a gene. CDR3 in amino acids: CASSLAPDRESFF. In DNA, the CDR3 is TGCGCCAGCAGCTTGGCCCCGGACAGGGAATCTTTCTTT.

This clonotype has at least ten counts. The CDR3, as DNA: TGTGCCAGCAGTTTAATGGCCTACGAGCAGTACTTC. Residues: CASSLMAYEQYF. This sequence joins TRBV12-3 or TRBV12-4 and TRBJ2-7; no clear D gene. V was trimmed by 2 bases and J by 2 bases, leaving 4 bases between them. This CDR3 has 12 amino acids.

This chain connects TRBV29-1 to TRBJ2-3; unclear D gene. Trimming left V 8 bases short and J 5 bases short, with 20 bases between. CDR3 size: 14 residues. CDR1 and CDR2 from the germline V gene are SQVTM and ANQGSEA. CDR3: CSQRIGSGGDTQYF. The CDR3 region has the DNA TGCAGCCAACGGATAGGATCAGGTGGAGATACGCAGTATTTT.

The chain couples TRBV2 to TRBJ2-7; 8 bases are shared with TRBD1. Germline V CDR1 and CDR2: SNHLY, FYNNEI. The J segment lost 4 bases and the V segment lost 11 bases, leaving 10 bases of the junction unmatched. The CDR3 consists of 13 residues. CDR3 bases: TGTGCCGGACAGGCACAGGGGGTTTACGAGCAGTACTTC. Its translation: CAGQAQGVYEQYF.

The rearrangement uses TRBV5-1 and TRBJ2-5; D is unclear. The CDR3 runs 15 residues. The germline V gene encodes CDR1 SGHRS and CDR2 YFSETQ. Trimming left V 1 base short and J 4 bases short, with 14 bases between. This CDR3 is CASSLTLSSRETQYF. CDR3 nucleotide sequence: TGCGCCAGCAGCTTGACCCTAAGCTCGCGAGAGACCCAGTACTTC.